The 11 T cell receptor beta chains reported below all come from one sample, sequenced in a study of CD8 T cells in Susac syndrome. Random hexamers were used to reverse transcribe the RNA input (about 0.45 to 1 ug). TCRdb re-analysed the immunoSEQ multiplex PCR reads in MiXCR, keeping a single row per CDR3 protein. The sample shows 85,000 to 90,000 distinct CDR3 sequences, roughly 93% of them seen only once. The sequenced sample was CD8+ T cells from PBMCs. Receptors were obtained from a human donor in good health.

CDR3 sequence: CASSLAGTGAYEQYF. The CDR3 region has the DNA TGTGCCAGCAGCTTGGCCGGGACAGGGGCCTACGAGCAGTACTTC. This chain joins TRBV7-6 and TRBJ2-7, with TRBD1 matching over 10 bases. This CDR3 has 15 amino acids. The V gene end was trimmed by 3 bases and the J gene end by 2 bases; junction bases not matched to a gene: 4. Germline CDR1 and CDR2: SGHVS and FNYEAQ.

This clonotype was found a few times. The chain links TRBV29-1 to TRBJ2-7; 7 bases line up with TRBD1. This CDR3 is 12 amino acids long. V lost 7 bases to trimming and J lost 7 bases; unmatched junction nucleotides: 10. Germline CDR1 and CDR2: SQVTM and ANQGSEA. CDR3 coding DNA: TGCAGCGCGACTTTCACAGGGGCGGAGCAGTACTTC. It specifies CSATFTGAEQYF.

V usage is TRBV12-3 or TRBV12-4 and J usage is TRBJ2-7; D not certain. The CDR3 is 14 residues long. Trimming removed 5 bases from V and 7 bases from J, with 18 bases in between. In DNA, the CDR3 is TGTGCCAGCAGTCCCGAGCTATTTTTTGGGGAGCAGTACTTC. Translation gives CASSPELFFGEQYF.

The V and J genes are TRBV28 and TRBJ2-7, with D perhaps TRBD2 (5 bases). The CDR3 spans 15 residues. Between the trimmed V and J ends, which lost 2 bases and 0 bases, there was a span of 11 bases. In germline, CDR1 is MDHEN, CDR2 SYDVKM. CDR3 sequence reads: CASSLDWTDSYEQYF. DNA for the CDR3: TGTGCCAGCAGTTTAGATTGGACTGACTCCTACGAGCAGTACTTC.

The V call is TRBV29-1, the J call TRBJ1-1; the D gene is possibly TRBD1 (5 bases). The CDR3 spans 15 residues. Trimming stripped 2 bases from V and 0 bases from J, with 13 bases between. Germline CDR1 SQVTM, CDR2 ANQGSEA. The DNA for the CDR3 is TGCAGCGTTGAAATCTGGGACGGTCTGAACACTGAAGCTTTCTTT. Its protein is CSVEIWDGLNTEAFF.

The chain joins TRBV19 to TRBJ1-2; 12 bases map to TRBD1. Per the germline V gene, CDR1 is LNHDA and CDR2 is SQIVND (reference sequence). The CDR3 runs to 15 residues. J gave up 7 bases and V 5 bases, and 8 bases lay outside the gene matches. CDR3 nucleotides: TGTGCCAGTAGTTGGGACAGGGGGCCGTATTTTGGCTACACCTTC. It yields the protein CASSWDRGPYFGYTF.

The chain links TRBV20-1 to TRBJ2-1; D is unclear. V shed 6 bases and J shed 9 bases, with 9 bases lying between them. The CDR3 totals 10 residues. From germline, CDR1 is DFQATT and CDR2 SNEGSKA (reference sequence). DNA for the CDR3: TGCAGTGCCTCCTTGGGTGAGCAGTTCTTC. As protein: CSASLGEQFF.

The rearrangement uses TRBV4-1 and TRBJ1-5; D gene uncertain. Trimming took 4 bases from V and 3 from J, leaving 13 bases between them. The length of the CDR3 is 15 residues. CDR1 MGHRA and CDR2 YSYEKL come from the germline V gene. The CDR3 loop is CASSPKDLNNQPQHF. The CDR3 DNA is TGCGCCAGCAGCCCAAAGGACCTAAACAATCAGCCCCAGCATTTT.

The chain couples TRBV5-1 to TRBJ2-3; D possibly corresponds to TRBD1 (6 bases). Trimming left V 5 bases short and J 1 base short, with 11 bases between. The germline CDR1 and CDR2 sequences are SGHRS and YFSETQ. The CDR3 runs 14 residues. In DNA, the CDR3 is TGCGCCAGCAGTCAGGGGCCCCGCACAGATACGCAGTATTTT. It codes for CASSQGPRTDTQYF.

This chain uses TRBV6-2 or TRBV6-3 with TRBJ1-1; no firm D call. V lost 0 bases and J lost 6, with 11 bases in between. The CDR3 is 14 amino acids. Germline CDR1 and CDR2: MNHEY and SVGEGT. Written as DNA, the CDR3 is TGTGCCAGCAGTTACTCCGGACGGTACCCTGAAGCTTTCTTT. It is translated as CASSYSGRYPEAFF.

Written as DNA, the CDR3 is TGTGCCAGCAGCCCCCCGGAGGGATTGGCCCAGCATTTT. As protein: CASSPPEGLAQHF. The rearrangement joins TRBV7-9 to TRBJ1-5; the D is unclear. This CDR3 is built from 13 residues. V dropped 5 bases and J dropped 11 bases, with 16 bases sitting between them. The germline V gene has CDR1 SEHNR and CDR2 FQNEAQ (reference sequence).